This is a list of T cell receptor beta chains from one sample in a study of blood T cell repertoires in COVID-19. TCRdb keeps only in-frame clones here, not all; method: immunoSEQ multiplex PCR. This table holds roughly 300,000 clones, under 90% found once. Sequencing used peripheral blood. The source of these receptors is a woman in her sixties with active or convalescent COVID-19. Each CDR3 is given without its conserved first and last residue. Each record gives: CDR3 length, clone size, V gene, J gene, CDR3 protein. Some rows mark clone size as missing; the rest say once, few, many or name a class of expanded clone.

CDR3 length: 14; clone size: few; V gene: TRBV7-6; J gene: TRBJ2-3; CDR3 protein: ASSLVAGPSTDTQY
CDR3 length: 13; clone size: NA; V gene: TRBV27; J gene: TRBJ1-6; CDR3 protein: ASSLFGQTNSPLH
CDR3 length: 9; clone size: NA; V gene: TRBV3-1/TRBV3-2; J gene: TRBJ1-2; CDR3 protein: ASSLAHGYT
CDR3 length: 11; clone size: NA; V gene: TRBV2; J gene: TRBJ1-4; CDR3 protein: ASAGTTNEKLF
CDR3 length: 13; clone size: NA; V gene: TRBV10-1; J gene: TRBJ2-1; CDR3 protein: ASSGSGTVNNEQF
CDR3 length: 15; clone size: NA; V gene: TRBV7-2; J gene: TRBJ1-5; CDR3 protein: ASSLNLVGRGYQPQH
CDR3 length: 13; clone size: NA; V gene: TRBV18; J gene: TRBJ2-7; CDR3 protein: ASSPGAGRAYEQY
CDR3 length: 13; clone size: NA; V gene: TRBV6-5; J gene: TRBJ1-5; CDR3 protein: ASSYSREGNQPQH
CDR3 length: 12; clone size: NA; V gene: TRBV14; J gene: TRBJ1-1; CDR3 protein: ASSQIVQGAEAF
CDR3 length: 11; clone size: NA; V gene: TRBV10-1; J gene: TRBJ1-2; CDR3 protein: ASSDSDYYGYT
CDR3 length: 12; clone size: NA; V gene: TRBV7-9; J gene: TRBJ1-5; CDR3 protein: ASSLGYGRQPQH
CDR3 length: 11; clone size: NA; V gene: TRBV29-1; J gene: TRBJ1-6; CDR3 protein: SAAAGAVSPLH
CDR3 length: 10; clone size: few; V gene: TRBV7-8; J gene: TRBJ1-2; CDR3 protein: ASSPSRGSYT
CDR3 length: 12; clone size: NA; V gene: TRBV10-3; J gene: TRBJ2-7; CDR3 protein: AISARQGSYEQY
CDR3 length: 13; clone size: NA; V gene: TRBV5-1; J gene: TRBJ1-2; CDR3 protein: ASSLRTGGDYGYT
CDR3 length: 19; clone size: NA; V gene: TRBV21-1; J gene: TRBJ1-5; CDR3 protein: ASSKGAPDRSRFYSNQPQH
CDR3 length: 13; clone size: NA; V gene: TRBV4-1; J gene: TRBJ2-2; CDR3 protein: ASSQVPEGTGELF
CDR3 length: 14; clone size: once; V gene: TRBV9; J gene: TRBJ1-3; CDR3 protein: ASSVVGTSSGNTIY
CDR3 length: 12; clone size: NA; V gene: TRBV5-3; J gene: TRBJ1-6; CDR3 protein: ARSLNQGWSPLH
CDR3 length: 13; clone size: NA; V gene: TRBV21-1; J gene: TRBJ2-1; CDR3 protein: ASSKGGGGHNEQF
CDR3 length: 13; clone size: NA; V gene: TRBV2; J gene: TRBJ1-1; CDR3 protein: ASSELTGALGQAF
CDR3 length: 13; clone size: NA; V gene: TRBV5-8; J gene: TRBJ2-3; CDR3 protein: ASSRIAGGRDTQY
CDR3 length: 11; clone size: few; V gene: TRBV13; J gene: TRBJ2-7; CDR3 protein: ASSLDAEGEQY
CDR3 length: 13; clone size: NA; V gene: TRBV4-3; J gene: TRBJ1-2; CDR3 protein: ASSQDRDWGNGYT
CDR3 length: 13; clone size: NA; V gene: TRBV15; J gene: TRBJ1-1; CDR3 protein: ATSRGGSPGSEAF
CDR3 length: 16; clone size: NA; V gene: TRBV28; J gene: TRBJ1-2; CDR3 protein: ASSPAQLQKDDNYGYT
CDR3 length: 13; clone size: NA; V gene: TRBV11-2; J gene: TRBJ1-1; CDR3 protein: ASSSYRGMNTEAF
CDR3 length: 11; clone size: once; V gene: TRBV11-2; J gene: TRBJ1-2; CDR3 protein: ASSLDGNYGYT
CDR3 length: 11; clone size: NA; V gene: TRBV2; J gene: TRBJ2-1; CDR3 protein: ASRDGDWNEQF
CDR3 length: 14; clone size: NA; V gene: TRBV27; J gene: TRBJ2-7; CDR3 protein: ASSTNPLAGFYEQY
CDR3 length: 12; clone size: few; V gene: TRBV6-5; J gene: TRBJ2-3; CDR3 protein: ASTRDRGQDTQY
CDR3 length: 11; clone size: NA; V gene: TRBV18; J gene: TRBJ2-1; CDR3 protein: ASSPGQYNEQF
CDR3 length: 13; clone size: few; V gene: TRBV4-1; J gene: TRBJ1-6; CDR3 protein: ASSQDRGRGSPLH
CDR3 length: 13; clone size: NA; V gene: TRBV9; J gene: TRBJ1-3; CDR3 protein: ASSVGASFGNTIY
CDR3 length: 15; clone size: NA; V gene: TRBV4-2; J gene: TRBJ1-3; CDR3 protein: ASSQGDGLSSGNTIY